Listed below are T cell receptor beta chains from one sample, sequenced in a study of T cells after yellow fever vaccination. MiXCR, run by TCRdb on the 5' RACE reads, gives a single entry per CDR3 protein. The sample lists approximately 330,000 distinct CDR3 sequences; 4.1% were seen once. The sample in question was PBMCs, obtained 5 days after the yellow fever booster vaccination. The source of these receptors is a man between 18 and 35 years old who received the YFV17D yellow fever vaccine. Each CDR3 is given with its conserved first and last residue. Each record gives: J gene, D gene, clone size, V gene, CDR3 DNA, CDR3 protein. D genes are given only for firm matches. The size of a clone is reported for some rows only, either as once, few or many, or as a class for expanded clones.

TRBJ2-3 | TRBD1 | - | TRBV18 | TGTGCCAGCTCACCACCCGGGACAGCACTGGCAGATACGCAGTATTTT | CASSPPGTALADTQYF
TRBJ2-5 | - | few | TRBV3-1 | TGTGCCAGCAGCCAAGGGGCTAGCGAACAAGAGACCCAGTACTTC | CASSQGASEQETQYF
TRBJ2-3 | - | many | TRBV20-1 | TGCAGTGCTAGAGTAGCAGATACGCAGTATTTT | CSARVADTQYF
TRBJ2-7 | - | few | TRBV4-3 | TGCGCCAGCAGCCAAAGAACAGGCTTATCCTACGAGCAGTACTTC | CASSQRTGLSYEQYF
TRBJ2-3 | - | - | TRBV6-5 | TGTGCCAGCAGTTACTCGAAGGGGCTAGATACGCAGTATTTT | CASSYSKGLDTQYF
TRBJ2-1 | TRBD2 | many | TRBV15 | TGTGCCACCAGCAGCGGCGGGGGGGCGTACAATGAGCAGTTCTTC | CATSSGGGAYNEQFF
TRBJ2-7 | TRBD1 | - | TRBV4-2 | TGTGCCAGCAGCCGCTGGGGGGGACAGGGCTCCTACGAGCAGTACTTC | CASSRWGGQGSYEQYF
TRBJ2-1 | - | few | TRBV10-1 | TGCGCCAGCAGCCGACAAGTTTCCGTGGTGTACAATGAGCAGTTCTTC | CASSRQVSVVYNEQFF
TRBJ1-2 | - | many | TRBV10-3 | TGTGCCATCAGTGATGAGGGGCAGGGCCTCTATGGCTACACCTTC | CAISDEGQGLYGYTF
TRBJ2-7 | - | - | TRBV4-1 | TGCGCCAGCAGCCATTACACGGCCGCGGAGCAGTACTTC | CASSHYTAAEQYF
TRBJ2-3 | TRBD2 | few | TRBV6-5 | TGTGCCAGCAGGCTTAGCGGGGGGGCATCAGATACGCAGTATTTT | CASRLSGGASDTQYF
TRBJ2-5 | - | many | TRBV12-3/TRBV12-4 | TGTGCCAGCAGCTCAACAGGGCCGCAGACCCAGTACTTC | CASSSTGPQTQYF
TRBJ1-1 | - | few | TRBV7-9 | TGTGCCAGCAGCTTAGTCCCCGCGGCTCAGACTGAAGCTTTCTTT | CASSLVPAAQTEAFF
TRBJ2-5 | - | few | TRBV4-1 | TGCGCCAGCAGCCAAATGAGGGGGGGCCTGGAGACCCAGTACTTC | CASSQMRGGLETQYF
TRBJ2-1 | TRBD2 | few | TRBV5-5 | TGTGCCAGCAGGATTGGCGGGGGGCTAGACAATGAGCAGTTCTTC | CASRIGGGLDNEQFF
TRBJ2-1 | - | many | TRBV7-9 | TGTGCCAGCAGCCCAAGCAAGGGGGTTGGCGAGCAGTTCTTC | CASSPSKGVGEQFF
TRBJ1-5 | - | - | TRBV12-3/TRBV12-4 | TGTGCCAGCACCCCGGGGTCAGAATTTCAGCCCCAGCATTTT | CASTPGSEFQPQHF
TRBJ1-2 | TRBD1 | many | TRBV2 | TGTGCCAGCCGTCCCTCAGGGGGAGTCTATGGCTACACCTTC | CASRPSGGVYGYTF
TRBJ2-1 | TRBD1 | - | TRBV11-3 | TGTGCCAGCAGCTCAGGACAGGTTACTGAGCAGTTCTTC | CASSSGQVTEQFF
TRBJ2-7 | TRBD1 | many | TRBV4-1 | TGCGCCAGCAGCCAGCGTGGGACAGAGACAGGCGAGCAGTACTTC | CASSQRGTETGEQYF
TRBJ1-3 | - | - | TRBV7-7 | TGTGCCAGCAGCGCCTCGTCTGGAAACACCATATATTTT | CASSASSGNTIYF
TRBJ2-5 | - | many | TRBV7-2 | TGTGCCAGCAGCCCGAGCAAGTCACGAGAGACCCAGTACTTC | CASSPSKSRETQYF
TRBJ2-3 | - | - | TRBV7-2 | TGTGCCAGCAGCTTATATGAGGGGGGCCTGGTAGATACGCAGTATTTT | CASSLYEGGLVDTQYF
TRBJ2-3 | TRBD2 | few | TRBV7-9 | TGTGCCAGCACCCGGATAGCGGGGGGCACAGATACGCAGTATTTT | CASTRIAGGTDTQYF
TRBJ2-7 | - | - | TRBV12-3/TRBV12-4 | TGTGCCAGCAGTCTTCAGGGACTTAGGGAGCAGTACTTC | CASSLQGLREQYF
TRBJ2-3 | - | many | TRBV12-3/TRBV12-4 | TGTGCCAACGAACCGGGATTGAGCACAGATACGCAGTATTTT | CANEPGLSTDTQYF
TRBJ2-5 | - | few | TRBV21-1 | TGTGCCAGCAGCAATGTAGCGGGGGCACCCGGGACCCAGTACTTC | CASSNVAGAPGTQYF
TRBJ2-1 | - | few | TRBV5-5 | TGTGCCAGCAGCTATAGGATCGATGAGCAGTTCTTC | CASSYRIDEQFF
TRBJ1-5 | - | - | TRBV6-2/TRBV6-3 | TGTGCCAGCATTAGTGATAGCAATCAGCCCCAGCATTTT | CASISDSNQPQHF
TRBJ2-6 | - | - | TRBV6-5 | TGTGCCAGCAGCCGACAGCTCTCTGGGGCCAACGTCCTGACTTTC | CASSRQLSGANVLTF
TRBJ2-4 | - | - | TRBV3-1 | TGTGCCAGCAGCCACACACTAGCCAAAAACATTCAGTACTTC | CASSHTLAKNIQYF
TRBJ2-7 | - | few | TRBV18 | TGTGCCAGCTCATCCCGGGACATTCTGAACGAGCAGTACTTC | CASSSRDILNEQYF
TRBJ1-1 | - | few | TRBV12-3/TRBV12-4 | TGTGCCAGCAGTTTCATCATACAGGGACTTACTGAAGCTTTCTTT | CASSFIIQGLTEAFF
TRBJ2-3 | TRBD2 | - | TRBV10-3 | TGTGCCATCAGTGGAGGGTCGGGACTAGGAGGAGATACGCAGTATTTT | CAISGGSGLGGDTQYF
TRBJ1-1 | - | - | TRBV24-1 | TGTGCCACCAGTGAGGGGGGGGGCACTGAAGCTTTCTTT | CATSEGGGTEAFF
TRBJ1-2 | - | - | TRBV4-1 | TGCGCCAGCAGCCAGCGGGGGGCGTTTGGCTACACCTTC | CASSQRGAFGYTF
TRBJ2-7 | TRBD2 | - | TRBV6-5 | TGTGCCAGCAGTTTTACTAGCGGGGGAGGTAGGGAGCAGTACTTC | CASSFTSGGGREQYF
TRBJ2-3 | TRBD2 | few | TRBV11-2 | TGTGCCAGCAGCTTAGATTACGGCACTAGCGAAACAGATACGCAGTATTTT | CASSLDYGTSETDTQYF
TRBJ1-1 | - | few | TRBV7-2 | TGTGCCAGCAGCCCTCGGACCATGAACACTGAAGCTTTCTTT | CASSPRTMNTEAFF
TRBJ2-1 | - | - | TRBV11-1 | TGTGCCAGCAGCTTAGTCAGGGGAGACGGGAATGAGCAGTTCTTC | CASSLVRGDGNEQFF
TRBJ1-2 | TRBD1 | many | TRBV4-2 | TGTGCCAGTTCAACAGGGGGGCACTATGGCTACACCTTC | CASSTGGHYGYTF
TRBJ1-1 | - | - | TRBV5-1 | TGCGCCAGCAGCTTCGAGGGGAGAAACACTGAAGCTTTCTTT | CASSFEGRNTEAFF
TRBJ2-5 | - | - | TRBV7-2 | TGTGCCAGCAGCCCCCAGGGGTCTGGTGAGACCCAGTACTTC | CASSPQGSGETQYF
TRBJ2-3 | TRBD1 | - | TRBV12-3/TRBV12-4 | TGTGCCAGCAGTTCCGGGACAGGGAAATCCACAGATACGCAGTATTTT | CASSSGTGKSTDTQYF
TRBJ1-1 | - | - | TRBV6-2/TRBV6-3 | TGTGCCAGCAGTCCTACCGGGGGGCGCACGGACACTGAAGCTTTCTTT | CASSPTGGRTDTEAFF
TRBJ2-3 | TRBD2 | few | TRBV10-3 | TGTGCCATCAGTCGGACTAGCGGGGGGGAGGCAGATACGCAGTATTTT | CAISRTSGGEADTQYF
TRBJ1-1 | - | - | TRBV30 | TGTGCCTGGAAAAGTTTGAACACTGAAGCTTTCTTT | CAWKSLNTEAFF
TRBJ1-5 | - | many | TRBV19 | TGTGCCAGTAGCAGAGGGGCAGGGGCACCTAATCAGCCCCAGCATTTT | CASSRGAGAPNQPQHF
TRBJ1-2 | - | few | TRBV5-6 | TGTGCCAGCAGTTGGGGGTCCCCCTATGGCTACACCTTC | CASSWGSPYGYTF
TRBJ2-2 | - | many | TRBV27 | TGTGCCAGCAGTTTAAATGGGCACGGGGAGCTGTTTTTT | CASSLNGHGELFF
TRBJ1-4 | - | - | TRBV7-2 | TGTGCCAGCAGCTTAGAGCTGGACACCCTGGGGGAGGAAAAACTGTTTTTT | CASSLELDTLGEEKLFF
TRBJ2-5 | TRBD2 | few | TRBV5-6 | TGTGCCAGCAGCTTGGCGGCTAGCGGGCAAGAGACCCAGTACTTC | CASSLAASGQETQYF